These 3 T cell receptor beta chains were sequenced from one sample in a study of patients and donors after allogeneic stem cell transplantation. Each CDR3 protein is one row after TCRdb ran MiXCR on the RT-PCR reads. The data contain 150,000 to 200,000 distinct CDR3 sequences, approximately 30% of them singletons. Sequencing was performed on blood, either unsorted or a sorted T cell fraction (not recorded which). These receptors were obtained from a human donor who was either an allogeneic HSCT recipient or a stem cell or donor lymphocyte infusion donor (not recorded which). It is not recorded whose cells these are; they may come from a transplant donor.

Only a few counts were recorded for this clonotype. The chain recombines TRBV5-1 with TRBJ2-5, with D possibly TRBD1 on 6 matching bases. CDR1 and CDR2 (germline): SGHRS, YFSETQ. Trimming stripped 3 bases from V and 2 bases from J, with 14 bases between. The CDR3 sequence is 15 residues long. The CDR3: CASSSAQGRQETQYF. The CDR3 nucleotides read TGCGCCAGCAGCTCAGCACAGGGTCGGCAAGAGACCCAGTACTTC.

CDR3 region: CASSVSRRQANGYTF. Here the CDR3 DNA reads TGTGCCAGCAGCGTTAGTCGGAGGCAAGCGAATGGCTACACCTTC. The gene calls are TRBV11-2 and TRBJ1-2; D call uncertain. The CDR3 totals 15 residues. V lost 5 bases and J 6 bases, leaving 19 bases between the germline ends. CDR1 and CDR2 (germline): SGHAT, FQNNGV.

The V gene is TRBV4-3, the J gene TRBJ2-7, with D perhaps TRBD1 or TRBD2 (6 bases each). Per the germline V gene, CDR1 is LGHNA and CDR2 is YSLEER. V lost 1 base to trimming and J lost 4 bases, with 20 bases between them. The CDR3 has 17 residues. The CDR3 DNA is TGCGCCAGCAGCCAAGGCGGGCTTCCGGGGGCCTTTTACGAGCAGTACTTC. This translates into CASSQGGLPGAFYEQYF.